This TCR beta chain was retrieved from a study of post-analysis software for immune sequencing data. On the study more broadly: Relapsing-remitting, secondary progressive and progressive-relapsing forms made up the multiple sclerosis disease courses.

Germline CDR1 reads SGHRS; CDR2 reads YFSETQ. The germline V and J ends were trimmed by 4 bases and 5 bases, with 21 bases remaining between them. This CDR3 is 16 amino acids long. Researchers reported that TCR beta cDNA libraries carried unique molecular identifiers. It was from roughly 1.1 to 9.2 million T cells that 530,000 or so cDNA molecules came. Each CDR3 protein is one row after TCRdb ran MiXCR on the PCR reads. Found here are about 540,000 distinct CDR3 sequences, roughly 34% of them singletons; the top ten hold 4.5% to 7.5%. This clonotype was recorded a few times. Antigen specificity is unknown. Study findings and constraints: By F measure, samples from a shared preparation batch strongly co-clustered. Several TRBV segments were more frequent in patients than controls; TRBV5-6, TRBV5-1 and TRBV20-1 belonged to this group. Significantly decreased normalized Chao1 diversity was recorded for multiple sclerosis patients relative to controls.

This clonotype was sampled from a girl aged 2-17 years with multiple sclerosis. The specimen was blood. The chain joins TRBV5-1 to TRBJ2-5; D might be TRBD1 or TRBD2, each matching 5 bases. CDR3 loop: CASSIRERGPLETQYF. For the CDR3, the DNA is TGCGCCAGCAGCATCAGGGAGCGAGGTCCACTTGAGACCCAGTACTTC. Together with reference TRBV5-1 and TRBJ2-5, the CDR3 gives the full variable domain: KAGVTQTPRYLIKTRGQQVTLSCSPISGHRSVSWYQQTPGQGLQFLFEYFSETQRNKGNFPGRFSGRQFSNSRSEMNVSTLELGDSALYLCASSIRERGPLETQYFGPGTRLLVL.